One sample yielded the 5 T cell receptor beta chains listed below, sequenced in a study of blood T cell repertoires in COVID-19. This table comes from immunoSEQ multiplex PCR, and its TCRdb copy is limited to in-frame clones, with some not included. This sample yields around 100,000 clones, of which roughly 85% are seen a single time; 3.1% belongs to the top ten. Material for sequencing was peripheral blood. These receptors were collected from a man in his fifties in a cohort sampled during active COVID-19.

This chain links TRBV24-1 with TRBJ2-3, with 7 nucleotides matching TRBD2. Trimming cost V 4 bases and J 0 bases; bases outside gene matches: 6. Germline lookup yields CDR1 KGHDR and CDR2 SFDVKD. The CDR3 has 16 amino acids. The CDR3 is CATSDPGGTSTDTQYF. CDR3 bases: TGTGCCACCAGTGACCCGGGGGGAACTAGCACAGATACGCAGTATTTT.

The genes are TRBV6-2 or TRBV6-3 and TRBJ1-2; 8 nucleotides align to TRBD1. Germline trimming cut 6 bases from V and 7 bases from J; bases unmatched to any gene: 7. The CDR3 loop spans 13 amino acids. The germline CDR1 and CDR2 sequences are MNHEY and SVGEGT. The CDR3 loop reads CASSTAQGVGYTF. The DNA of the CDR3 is TGTGCCAGCAGCACAGCACAGGGGGTTGGCTACACCTTC.

The CDR3 protein is CASIPPQGNQPQHF. The CDR3 DNA reads as TGTGCCAGCATCCCTCCCCAGGGGAATCAGCCCCAGCATTTT. The chain employs TRBV28 and TRBJ1-5, with D perhaps TRBD1 (6 bases). Germline lookup yields CDR1 MDHEN and CDR2 SYDVKM. The CDR3 consists of 14 residues. V was shortened by 7 bases and J by 4 bases, with 14 bases between the two germline ends.

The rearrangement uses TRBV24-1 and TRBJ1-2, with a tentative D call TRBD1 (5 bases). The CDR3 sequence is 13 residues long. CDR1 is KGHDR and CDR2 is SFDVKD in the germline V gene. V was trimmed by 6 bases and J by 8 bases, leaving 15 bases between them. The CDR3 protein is CATSNKGMDGYTF. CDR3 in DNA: TGTGCCACCAGTAACAAGGGGATGGACGGCTACACCTTC.

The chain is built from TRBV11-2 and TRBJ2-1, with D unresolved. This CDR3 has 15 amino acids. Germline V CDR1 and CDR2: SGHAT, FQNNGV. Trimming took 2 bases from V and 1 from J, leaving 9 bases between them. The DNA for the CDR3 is TGTGCCAGCAGCTTATTACAACGTTCCTACAATGAGCAGTTCTTC. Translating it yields CASSLLQRSYNEQFF.